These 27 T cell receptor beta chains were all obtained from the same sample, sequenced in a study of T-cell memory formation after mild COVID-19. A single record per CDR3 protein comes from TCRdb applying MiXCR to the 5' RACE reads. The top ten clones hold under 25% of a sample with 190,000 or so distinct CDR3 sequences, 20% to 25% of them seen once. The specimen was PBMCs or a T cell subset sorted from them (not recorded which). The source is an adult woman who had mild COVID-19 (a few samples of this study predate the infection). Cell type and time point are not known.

The CDR3 DNA follows: TGCAGTGCCCTCGGACTAGCGAGGGAGCAGTACTTC. It yields the protein CSALGLAREQYF. The V and J genes are TRBV20-1 and TRBJ2-7; the match to TRBD2 covers 9 bases. Germline V CDR1 and CDR2: DFQATT, SNEGSKA (reference sequence). The length of the CDR3 is 12 residues. After removal of 6 bases from V and 7 bases from J, the junction contained 7 bases not matched to a gene.

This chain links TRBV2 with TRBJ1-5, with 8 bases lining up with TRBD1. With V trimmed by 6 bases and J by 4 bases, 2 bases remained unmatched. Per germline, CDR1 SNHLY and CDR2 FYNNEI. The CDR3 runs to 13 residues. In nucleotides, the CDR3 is TGTGCCAGCAGGACAGGGGCTAATCAGCCCCAGCATTTT. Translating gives CASRTGANQPQHF.

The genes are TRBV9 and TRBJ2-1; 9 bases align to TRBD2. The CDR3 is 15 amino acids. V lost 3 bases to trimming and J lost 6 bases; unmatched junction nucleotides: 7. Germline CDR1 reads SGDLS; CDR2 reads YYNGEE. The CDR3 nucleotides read TGTGCCAGCAGCGACCACGGGACTAGCCCCAATGAGCAGTTCTTC. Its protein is CASSDHGTSPNEQFF.

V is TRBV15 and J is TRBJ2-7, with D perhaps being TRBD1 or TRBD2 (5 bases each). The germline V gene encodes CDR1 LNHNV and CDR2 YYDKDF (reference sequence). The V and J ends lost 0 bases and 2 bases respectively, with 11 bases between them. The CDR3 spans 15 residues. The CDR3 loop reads CATSRDWDGTYEQYF. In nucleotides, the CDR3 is TGTGCCACCAGCAGAGATTGGGACGGGACCTACGAGCAGTACTTC.

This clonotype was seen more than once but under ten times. CDR3 region: CASRLMRQGANTEAFF. Written as DNA, the CDR3 is TGTGCCAGCAGACTAATGCGACAGGGGGCGAACACTGAAGCTTTCTTT. The V and J genes are TRBV12-3 or TRBV12-4 and TRBJ1-1, with TRBD1 identical over 10 bases. Trimming removed 6 bases from V and 1 base from J; junction bases left unmatched: 8. This CDR3 has 16 residues.

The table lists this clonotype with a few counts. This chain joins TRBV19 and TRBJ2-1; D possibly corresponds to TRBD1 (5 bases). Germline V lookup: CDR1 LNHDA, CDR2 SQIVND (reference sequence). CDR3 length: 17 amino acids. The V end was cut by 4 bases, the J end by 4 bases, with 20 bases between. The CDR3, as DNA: TGTGCCAGTAGTACCCTCCCGCAGGGTTTGTCGTACAATGAGCAGTTCTTC. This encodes CASSTLPQGLSYNEQFF.

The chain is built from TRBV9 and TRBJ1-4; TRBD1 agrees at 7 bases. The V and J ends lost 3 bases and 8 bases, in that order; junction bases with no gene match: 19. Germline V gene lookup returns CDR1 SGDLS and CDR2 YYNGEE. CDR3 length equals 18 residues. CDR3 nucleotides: TGTGCCAGCAGCGCCGATGAAGGGGGCATCTTTGAAGGAGAAAAACTGTTTTTT. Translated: CASSADEGGIFEGEKLFF.

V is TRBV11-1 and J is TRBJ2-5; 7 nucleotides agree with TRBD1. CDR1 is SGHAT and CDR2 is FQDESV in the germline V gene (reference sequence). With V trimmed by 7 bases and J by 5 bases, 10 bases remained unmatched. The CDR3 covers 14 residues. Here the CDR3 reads CASILTGLRETQYF. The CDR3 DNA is TGTGCCAGCATCTTGACAGGGTTACGGGAGACCCAGTACTTC.

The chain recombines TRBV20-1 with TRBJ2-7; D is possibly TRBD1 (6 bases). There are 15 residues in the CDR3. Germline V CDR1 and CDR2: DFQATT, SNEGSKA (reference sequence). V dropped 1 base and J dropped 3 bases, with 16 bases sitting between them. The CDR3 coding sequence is TGCAGTGCTAGAGCGAGGACAGCAGTGGTCTACGAGCAGTACTTC. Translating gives CSARARTAVVYEQYF.

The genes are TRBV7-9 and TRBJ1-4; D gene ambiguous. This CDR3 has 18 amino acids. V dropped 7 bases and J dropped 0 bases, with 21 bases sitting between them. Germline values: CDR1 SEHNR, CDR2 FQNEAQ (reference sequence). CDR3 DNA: TGTGCCAGCACCCAATCTCCATTAGTGGTCGCAACTAATGAAAAACTGTTTTTT. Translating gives CASTQSPLVVATNEKLFF.

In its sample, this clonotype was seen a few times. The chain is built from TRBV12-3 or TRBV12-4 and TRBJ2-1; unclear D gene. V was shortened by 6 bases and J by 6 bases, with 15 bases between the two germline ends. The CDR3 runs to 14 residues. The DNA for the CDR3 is TGTGCCAGCAGCCCGACCCTCCTAGGCAATGAGCAGTTCTTC. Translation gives CASSPTLLGNEQFF.

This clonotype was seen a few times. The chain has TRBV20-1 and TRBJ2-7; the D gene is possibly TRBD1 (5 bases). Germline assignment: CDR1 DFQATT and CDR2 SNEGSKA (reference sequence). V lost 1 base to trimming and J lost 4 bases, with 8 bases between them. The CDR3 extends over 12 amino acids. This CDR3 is CSARVTGYEQYF. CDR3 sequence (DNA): TGCAGTGCTAGAGTCACAGGTTACGAGCAGTACTTC.

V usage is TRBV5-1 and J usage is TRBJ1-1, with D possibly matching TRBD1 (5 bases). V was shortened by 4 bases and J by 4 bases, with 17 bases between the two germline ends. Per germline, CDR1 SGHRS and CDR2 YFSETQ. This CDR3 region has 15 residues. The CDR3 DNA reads TGCGCCAGCAGCGGTGGGGCCAGCGGCCTCACTGAAGCTTTCTTT. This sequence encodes CASSGGASGLTEAFF.

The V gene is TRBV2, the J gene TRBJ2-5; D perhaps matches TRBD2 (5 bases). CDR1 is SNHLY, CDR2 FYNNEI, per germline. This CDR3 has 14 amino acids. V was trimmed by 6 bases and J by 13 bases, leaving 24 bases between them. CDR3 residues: CASREGPWEECVYF. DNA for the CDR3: TGTGCCAGCAGAGAGGGTCCCTGGGAAGAGTGCGTGTACTTC.

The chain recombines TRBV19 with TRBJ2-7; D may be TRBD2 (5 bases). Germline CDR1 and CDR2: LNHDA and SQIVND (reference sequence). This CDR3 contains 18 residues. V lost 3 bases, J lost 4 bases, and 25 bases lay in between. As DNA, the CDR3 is TGTGCCAGTAGTATGGGGATCCCGTCCGGTCCTGGGAGTTACGAGCAGTACTTC. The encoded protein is CASSMGIPSGPGSYEQYF.

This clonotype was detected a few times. The CDR3 coding sequence is TGTGCCAGCAGCAGACTCCCGGGACTAGCGTACACCGGGGAGCTGTTTTTT. As protein: CASSRLPGLAYTGELFF. The gene calls are TRBV11-1 and TRBJ2-2; TRBD2 agrees at 10 bases. This CDR3 region has 17 residues. Germline CDR1 reads SGHAT; CDR2 reads FQDESV (reference sequence). V lost 5 bases, J lost 3 bases, and 9 bases stayed unmatched.

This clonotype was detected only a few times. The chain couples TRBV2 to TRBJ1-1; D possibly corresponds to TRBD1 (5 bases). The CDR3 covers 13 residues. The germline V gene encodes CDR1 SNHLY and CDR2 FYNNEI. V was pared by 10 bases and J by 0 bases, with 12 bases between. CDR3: CATQVGVNTEAFF. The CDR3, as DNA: TGTGCCACACAGGTAGGGGTGAACACTGAAGCTTTCTTT.

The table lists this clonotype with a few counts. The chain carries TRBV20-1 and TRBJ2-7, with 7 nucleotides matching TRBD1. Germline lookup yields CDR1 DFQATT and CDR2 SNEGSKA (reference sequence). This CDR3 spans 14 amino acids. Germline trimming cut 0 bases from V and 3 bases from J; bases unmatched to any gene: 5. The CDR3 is CSARDSHRGYEQYF. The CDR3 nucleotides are TGCAGTGCTAGAGATAGCCACAGGGGCTACGAGCAGTACTTC.

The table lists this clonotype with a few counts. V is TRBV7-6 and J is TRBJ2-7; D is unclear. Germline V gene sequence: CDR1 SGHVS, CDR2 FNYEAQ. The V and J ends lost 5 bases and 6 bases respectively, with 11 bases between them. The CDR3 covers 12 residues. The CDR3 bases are TGTGCCAGCAGCCCCTCGAGTGGCGAGCAGTACTTC. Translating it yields CASSPSSGEQYF.

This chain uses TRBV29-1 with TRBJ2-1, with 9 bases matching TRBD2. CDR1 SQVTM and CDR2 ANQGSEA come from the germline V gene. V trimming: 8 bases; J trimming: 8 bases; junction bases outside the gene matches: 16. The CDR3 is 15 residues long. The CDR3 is CSSRSGTSQLDEQFF. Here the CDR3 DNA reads TGCAGCTCCCGGTCCGGGACTAGCCAACTCGATGAGCAGTTCTTC.

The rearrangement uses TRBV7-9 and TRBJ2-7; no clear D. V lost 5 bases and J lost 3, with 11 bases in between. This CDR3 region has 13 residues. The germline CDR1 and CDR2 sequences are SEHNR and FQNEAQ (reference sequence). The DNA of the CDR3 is TGTGCCAGCAGCCCCCGCCAAGACTACGAGCAGTACTTC. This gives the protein CASSPRQDYEQYF. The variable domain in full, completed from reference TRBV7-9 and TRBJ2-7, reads DTGVSQNPRHKITKRGQNVTFRCDPISEHNRLYWYRQTLGQGPEFLTYFQNEAQLEKSRLLSDRFSAERPKGSFSTLEIQRTEQGDSAMYLCASSPRQDYEQYFGPGTRLTVT.

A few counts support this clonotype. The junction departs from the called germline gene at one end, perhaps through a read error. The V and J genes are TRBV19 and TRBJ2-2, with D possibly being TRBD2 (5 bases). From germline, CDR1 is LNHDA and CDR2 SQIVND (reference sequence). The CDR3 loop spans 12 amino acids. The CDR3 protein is CASSIGGGELFF. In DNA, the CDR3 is TGTGCCAGTAGCATAGGAGGCGGGGAGCTGTTTTTT.

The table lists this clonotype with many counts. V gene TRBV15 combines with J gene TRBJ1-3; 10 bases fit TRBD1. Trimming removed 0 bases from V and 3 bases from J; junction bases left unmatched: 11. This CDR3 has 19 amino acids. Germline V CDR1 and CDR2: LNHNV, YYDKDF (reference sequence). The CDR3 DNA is TGTGCCACCAGCAGAGATCCATCCGAGACAGGGGGCTTTGGAAACACCATATATTTT. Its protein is CATSRDPSETGGFGNTIYF.

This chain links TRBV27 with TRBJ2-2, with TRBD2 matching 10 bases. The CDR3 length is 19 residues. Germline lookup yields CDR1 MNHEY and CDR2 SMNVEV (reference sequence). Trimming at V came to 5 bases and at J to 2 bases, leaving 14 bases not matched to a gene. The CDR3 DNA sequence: TGTGCCAGCAGTATACAATACATAGCGGGAGGCATAAACACCGGGGAGCTGTTTTTT. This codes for CASSIQYIAGGINTGELFF.

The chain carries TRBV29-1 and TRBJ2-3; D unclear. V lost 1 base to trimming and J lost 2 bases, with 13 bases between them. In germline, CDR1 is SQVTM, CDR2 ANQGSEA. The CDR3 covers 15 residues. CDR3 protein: CSVEGTEFSTDTQYF. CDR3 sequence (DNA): TGCAGCGTTGAAGGGACCGAGTTCTCCACAGATACGCAGTATTTT.

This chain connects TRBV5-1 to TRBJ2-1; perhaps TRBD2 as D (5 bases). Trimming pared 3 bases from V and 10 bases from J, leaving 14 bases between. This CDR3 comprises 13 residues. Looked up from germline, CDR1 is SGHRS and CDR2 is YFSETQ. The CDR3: CASSSSTTSEQFF. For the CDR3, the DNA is TGCGCCAGCAGCTCCTCGACTACTTCAGAGCAGTTCTTC.

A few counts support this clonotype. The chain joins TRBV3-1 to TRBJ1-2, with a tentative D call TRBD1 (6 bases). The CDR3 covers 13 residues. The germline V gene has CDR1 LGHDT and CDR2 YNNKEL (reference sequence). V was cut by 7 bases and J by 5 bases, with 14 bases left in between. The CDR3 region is CASTDGQIYGYTF. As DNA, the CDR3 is TGTGCCAGCACCGATGGACAGATTTATGGCTACACCTTC.